The clone carrying this T cell receptor beta chain was seen repeatedly, ten times or more. This entry belongs to a study of CDR3 diversity in severe acne. CDR3 length: 17 amino acids. V was clipped by 6 bases and J by 4 bases; unmatched bases: 14. The germline V gene encodes CDR1 MNHEY and CDR2 SMNVEV (reference sequence). Using its own MiXCR run on the PCR reads, TCRdb lists one record per CDR3 protein. Counted here are about 76,000 distinct CDR3 sequences, around 49% occurring once; the ten biggest clones make up roughly an eighth. The sequencing sample was made of blood. This TCR was recovered from a male donor in good health, without acne. This chain joins TRBV27 and TRBJ2-2; 7 bases are shared with TRBD1. CDR3 DNA sequence: TGTGCCAGCAGCCAGAGACCTACAGGGGCGGGCACCGGGGAGCTGTTTTTT. This codes for CASSQRPTGAGTGELFF.